This T cell receptor beta chain originates from a study of CD8+CD57+ T cells in acquired aplastic anemia (dated by TCRdb to 2016 to 2018). Regarding the research as a whole: DNA extracted from sorted CD4+ and CD8+ cells had a mean of approximately 3.4 ug, with a range of about 0.18 to 27.4 ug. CD8+CD57+ expansion was defined as a frequency above the mean frequency observed in healthy subjects. What the work shows at the level of the full study, not this receptor alone: Roughly 29 CD8+ CDR3 sequences were found to be shared between patients and controls, but these sequences appeared to be highly expressed in patients and within the immunodominant clones of the patients. No significant difference in CD8+ Simpson's diversity was found between patients and healthy controls (P=0.060).

The CDR3 contains 14 residues, cysteine and phenylalanine counted. The kept DNA is CDR3 alone, 42 bases in frame from the first base. V lost 4 bases and J lost 8 bases, and the count of bases not matched to a germline gene is 9. The germline V gene specifies SGHTA as CDR1 and FQGNSA as CDR2. In the case of this clonotype: Its binding antigen is unknown. Base qualities are not at hand, and no much larger clone is one base apart.

Profiling of TCR beta VDJ combinations and CDR3 sequences used genomic DNA as the template. An Illumina HiSeq 2000 was the platform used for TCR repertoire sequencing. Per the original workflow: Repertoire assessment relied on Simpson's diversity index, CDR3 size and DJ length profiles, and TRBV/TRBJ rearrangement plots. The most abundant DNA sequence in the deep sequencing data was defined as the immunodominant clone. CDR3 amino acid sequences were screened for sharing across subjects and compared with published repertoires and the VDJdb database. TCRdb ran its own pipeline on the public reads, namely fastp trimming at Q25 and MiXCR clone calling, and kept in-frame beta chains. Records with the same CDR3 protein are collapsed into one entry carrying the most frequent genes and DNA. TCRdb's processing, not the authors' own work, is the source of the V and J calls. The sample table shows about 120,000 distinct CDR3 sequences, and under 65% are seen once. The top ten clones comprise roughly 29% of the sample.

Flow cytometry had shown CD8+CD57+ cell expansion in the patients selected for sequencing. Every patient had a diagnosis of severe acquired aplastic anemia based on International Study of Aplastic Anemia and Agranulocytosis and Camitta criteria. No therapy had been received by the patients at the time of blood sampling. In the study, sorted CD4+ and CD8+ blood T cells from patients with severe aplastic anemia and from healthy subjects underwent deep sequencing of TCR repertoires. Patients were enrolled under clinicaltrials.gov protocols 00001620, 01623167, 00001397, 00071045, 00081523 and 00961064 in the USA. Ficoll-Paque density gradient centrifugation was used to isolate peripheral blood mononuclear cells. Before DNA extraction, CD4+ and CD8+ T cells were sorted by FACS or by magnetic beads.

The sample taken for sequencing was sorted CD4+, CD8+, or CD8+CD57+ T cells (not recorded which) from PBMCs. This receptor was obtained from a human donor with aplastic anemia. Recombination joined TRBV7-2 with TRBJ1-1, with TRBD1 matching 8 junction bases. The DNA sequence is TGTGCCAGCAGCTACGCGGACAGGGACTACGAAGCTTTCTTT. Translated, this gives CASSYADRDYEAFF.